This TCR beta chain was recovered during a study of T cell changes during pregnancy in multiple sclerosis. The germline V gene encodes CDR1 SGDLS and CDR2 YYNGEE. The V and J ends lost 1 base and 0 bases respectively, with 4 bases between them. This CDR3 has 13 amino acids. Measured with immunoSEQ multiplex PCR; TCRdb has only the in-frame clones, and not every one. In the table there are tens of thousands of clones, 91% of which are singletons. This clone was observed a few times. This sample includes further DNA sequences coding for the same CDR3. The origin of this receptor is a female donor in good health, enrolled as a control in a pregnancy study. The J gene is TRBJ1-1, the V gene TRBV9; no firm D call. The sequenced sample was CD4+ T cells from peripheral blood mononuclear cells, obtained in the third trimester of pregnancy. This CDR3 is CASSVQVNTEAFF. The CDR3 DNA reads as TGTGCCAGCAGCGTACAGGTGAACACTGAAGCTTTCTTT.